This TCR beta chain was recovered during a study of T cell responses to AZD1222 COVID-19 vaccine. Study-level points and caveats: Spike as a whole was targeted by vaccine-associated CD4 TCRs, dominant at 160-218 and 743-854.

Here immunoSEQ multiplex PCR was the method, and the copy in TCRdb shows in-frame clones only, minus some. The table records 140,000 or so clones, approximately 93% of them present only once. As to this clone: What it binds is not known.

Germline loops: CDR1 SGHVS, CDR2 FNYEAQ. This CDR3 has 18 residues. V was clipped by 3 bases and J by 0 bases; unmatched bases: 10. The sample in question was peripheral blood, obtained after recovery from COVID-19. The chain uses TRBV7-6 and TRBJ2-2, with 7 bases matching TRBD2. This receptor was identified in an adult who had recovered from COVID-19. The DNA of the CDR3 is TGTGCCAGCAGCTTCTCGACTAGCAGCATAGCGAACACCGGGGAGCTGTTTTTT. Residues: CASSFSTSSIANTGELFF.